This T cell receptor (beta chain) appears in the sequencing data of a study of shared clonotypes between healthy human individuals. TCRdb keeps only in-frame clones here, not all; method: immunoSEQ multiplex PCR. The sample shows approximately 1.5 million clones, approximately 98.5% of them seen only once. The sequence came from a young man in good health. Sequencing used naive CD4+ T cells sorted from blood. Subset indicated: CD45RA+ positively selected.

In DNA, the CDR3 is TGTGCCAGCAGCTCGGGACAGGGGACCGGGGAGCTGTTTTTT. Residues: CASSSGQGTGELFF. V usage is TRBV28 and J usage is TRBJ2-2; TRBD1 aligns across 10 bases. The CDR3 length is 14 residues. With 6 bases clipped from V and 5 bases from J, the junction kept 3 bases outside the gene matches. CDR1 and CDR2 (germline): MDHEN, SYDVKM.